These T cell receptor beta chains were read from a single sample in a study of blood T cell repertoires in COVID-19. The data were produced by immunoSEQ multiplex PCR, yet TCRdb's version contains in-frame clones alone and is incomplete. The top ten clones hold about 11% of a sample with around 140,000 clones, 87% of them seen once. What was sequenced was PBMCs or T cells enriched from blood (not recorded which). Receptors originate from a man in his 60s who had recovered from COVID-19. The CDR3 runs from the conserved cysteine through the conserved F or W. A D gene is named only where the DNA matches it firmly. Clone size is given for some rows only: seen once, a few or many times, or a class if the clone is expanded.

>TRBJ1-5|TRBD1|TRBV6-2/TRBV6-3|.
CASSYTGQGAAEPQHF
TGTGCCAGCAGTTACACTGGACAGGGGGCAGCTGAGCCCCAGCATTTT
>TRBJ2-1|TRBD2|TRBV27|once
CASSFWHSGGSYNEQFF
TGTGCCAGCAGTTTCTGGCATAGCGGGGGTTCCTACAATGAGCAGTTCTTC
>TRBJ2-3|.|TRBV19|.
CASSMGQAGTDTQYF
TGTGCCAGTAGTATGGGGCAGGCTGGCACAGATACGCAGTATTTT
>TRBJ2-7|.|TRBV5-1|.
CASSLGQAAEQYF
TGCGCCAGCAGCTTGGGGCAGGCAGCCGAGCAGTACTTC
>TRBJ2-5|.|TRBV12-3/TRBV12-4|.
CASSFGETQYF
TGTGCCAGCAGTTTCGGTGAGACCCAGTACTTC
>TRBJ2-1|.|TRBV3-1/TRBV3-2|.
CASTRSGIPIQQFF
TGTGCCAGCACCCGCTCGGGGATACCTATACAGCAGTTCTTC
>TRBJ1-5|TRBD1|TRBV2|few
CASSYGQVIIQPQHF
TGTGCCAGCAGTTACGGACAGGTCATTATTCAGCCCCAGCATTTT
>TRBJ2-5|.|TRBV15|.
CATSRTPQAASQETQYF
TGTGCCACCAGCAGAACTCCCCAAGCTGCGTCTCAAGAGACCCAGTACTTC
>TRBJ2-1|.|TRBV28|.
CASSLTPTMRSYNEQFF
TGTGCCAGCAGTCTGACACCGACTATGAGGTCCTACAATGAGCAGTTCTTC
>TRBJ2-1|.|TRBV5-8|.
CASSFGQYNEQFF
TGTGCCAGCAGCTTCGGACAGTACAATGAGCAGTTCTTC
>TRBJ2-1|TRBD2|TRBV11-3|.
CASSLTTSGGASYNEQFF
TGTGCCAGCAGCTTAACGACTAGCGGGGGCGCCTCCTACAATGAGCAGTTCTTC
>TRBJ1-1|.|TRBV4-1|.
CASSQKGGAAGRNTEAFF
TGCGCCAGCAGCCAGAAGGGGGGGGCAGCAGGGCGGAACACTGAAGCTTTCTTT
>TRBJ1-2|TRBD1|TRBV25-1|.
CASSKTQGAGSTGYTF
TGTGCCAGCAGCAAAACTCAGGGGGCGGGGTCGACTGGCTACACCTTC
>TRBJ1-5|.|TRBV6-1|.
CASSEQYSNQPQHF
TGTGCCAGCAGTGAACAGTATAGCAATCAGCCCCAGCATTTT
>TRBJ1-2|TRBD1|TRBV4-1|.
CASSGQGAYYGYTF
TGCGCCAGCAGTGGTCAGGGGGCATATTATGGCTACACCTTC
>TRBJ2-7|.|TRBV28|.
CASSDWDGGNAYEQYF
TGTGCCAGCAGTGACTGGGATGGGGGGAACGCCTACGAGCAGTACTTC
>TRBJ1-5|TRBD1|TRBV5-4|few
CASSTGTGGNQPQHF
TGTGCCAGCAGCACAGGAACAGGGGGCAATCAGCCCCAGCATTTT
>TRBJ1-5|.|TRBV2|.
CASSPFGQRSPQPQHF
TGTGCCAGCAGTCCTTTCGGACAGCGGAGTCCTCAGCCCCAGCATTTT
>TRBJ2-7|TRBD2|TRBV10-1|.
CASSEPGRENEQYF
TGCGCCAGCAGTGAACCCGGGAGGGAGAACGAGCAGTACTTC
>TRBJ2-1|.|TRBV20-1|.
CSASPSAHNEQFF
TGCAGTGCTAGTCCTAGCGCTCACAATGAGCAGTTCTTC
>TRBJ1-5|.|TRBV5-1|few
CASSEGSNQPQHF
TGCGCCAGCTCGGAGGGTAGCAATCAGCCCCAGCATTTT
>TRBJ2-7|TRBD1|TRBV24-1|.
CATSDARQGDHEQYF
TGTGCCACCAGTGATGCCCGACAGGGGGACCACGAGCAGTACTTC
>TRBJ1-6|TRBD1|TRBV7-9|.
CASSPPTGENSPLHF
TGTGCCAGCAGTCCCCCCACAGGGGAAAATTCACCCCTCCACTTT
>TRBJ1-5|.|TRBV6-1|.
CASSEAGGYSNQPQHF
TGTGCCAGCAGTGAAGCAGGAGGGTATAGCAATCAGCCCCAGCATTTT
>TRBJ2-5|.|TRBV7-3|once
CASSRTKQETQYF
TGTGCCAGCAGCCGGACTAAACAAGAGACCCAGTACTTC
>TRBJ2-2|.|TRBV7-9|.
CASSRGTGELFF
TGTGCCAGCAGTCGCGGCACCGGGGAGCTGTTTTTT
>TRBJ2-1|.|TRBV2|once
CASREQGYEQFF
TGTGCCAGCAGAGAACAGGGTTATGAGCAGTTCTTC
>TRBJ2-3|TRBD1|TRBV2|.
CASSTKTGGPTDTQYF
TGTGCCAGCAGTACAAAGACAGGGGGCCCCACAGATACGCAGTATTTT
>TRBJ1-4|.|TRBV18|.
CASSSGVTATNEKLFF
TGTGCCAGCTCATCGGGGGTTACCGCAACTAATGAAAAACTGTTTTTT
>TRBJ2-1|TRBD1|TRBV5-4|once
CASSLGGTGGPGSYNEQFF
TGTGCCAGCAGCTTGGGCGGGACAGGGGGCCCCGGATCCTACAATGAGCAGTTCTTC
>TRBJ1-5|TRBD1|TRBV28|.
CATQGGHYSNQPQHF
TGTGCCACCCAGGGGGGACACTATAGCAATCAGCCCCAGCATTTT
>TRBJ2-5|.|TRBV5-1|.
CASSLEVQVQYF
TGCGCCAGCAGCTTGGAGGTACAGGTTCAGTACTTC
>TRBJ1-6|TRBD1|TRBV3-1/TRBV3-2|.
CASSGGGQGANSPLHF
TGTGCCAGCAGCGGGGGGGGACAGGGTGCGAATTCACCCCTCCACTTT
>TRBJ1-1|.|TRBV29-1|.
CSGGRQNTEAFF
TGCAGTGGGGGGAGACAGAACACTGAAGCTTTCTTT
>TRBJ2-2|TRBD2|TRBV27|.
CASSFRTSGSNTGELFF
TGTGCCAGCAGTTTCCGGACTAGCGGTTCGAACACCGGGGAGCTGTTTTTT
>TRBJ1-2|.|TRBV7-2|.
CASSLQGQSYGYTF
TGTGCCAGCAGCCTACAGGGACAATCCTATGGCTACACCTTC
>TRBJ2-5|TRBD1|TRBV9|.
CASSVGRGLETQYF
TGTGCCAGCAGCGTAGGCAGGGGGCTAGAGACCCAGTACTTC
>TRBJ2-7|TRBD2|TRBV10-3|.
CAISDSGSDAEQYF
TGTGCCATCAGTGATAGCGGGAGTGACGCCGAGCAGTACTTC
>TRBJ1-5|.|TRBV7-9|once
CASSLDSNQPQHF
TGTGCCAGCAGCTTAGATTCTAATCAGCCCCAGCATTTT
>TRBJ1-4|TRBD1|TRBV5-1|.
CASSVSGTGVEKLFF
TGCGCCAGCAGCGTCTCCGGGACAGGGGTTGAAAAACTGTTTTTT
>TRBJ1-1|.|TRBV7-9|.
CASSPRDRLVTEAFF
TGTGCCAGCAGCCCTCGCGACAGGCTGGTTACTGAAGCTTTCTTT
>TRBJ2-3|TRBD2|TRBV5-4|.
CASSSLAEIDTQYF
TGTGCCAGCAGCTCTCTAGCGGAGATAGATACGCAGTATTTT
>TRBJ2-2|TRBD2|TRBV7-8|.
CASSQYESGGPGTGELFF
TGTGCCAGCAGCCAATATGAGTCGGGAGGGCCCGGGACCGGGGAGCTGTTTTTT
>TRBJ2-1|TRBD1|TRBV7-9|.
CASSRTPGTGRVDEQFF
TGTGCCAGCAGCAGGACCCCGGGGACAGGGAGAGTTGATGAGCAGTTCTTC
>TRBJ2-2|.|TRBV27|.
CASSSRAPLSTGELFF
TGTGCCAGCAGTTCGCGGGCCCCTCTCAGCACCGGGGAGCTGTTTTTT
>TRBJ2-7|.|TRBV24-1|.
CATDRSYEQYF
TGTGCCACTGACAGATCCTACGAGCAGTACTTC
>TRBJ2-5|.|TRBV7-8|.
CASSLRDRRAQYF
TGTGCCAGCAGCTTACGCGACAGAAGGGCCCAGTACTTC
>TRBJ2-7|TRBD1|TRBV29-1|.
CSVETGKAYEQYF
TGCAGCGTTGAGACAGGGAAGGCCTACGAGCAGTACTTC
>TRBJ2-7|TRBD1|TRBV27|.
CASSLPGTGRYEQYF
TGTGCCAGCAGTTTACCGGGGACAGGGAGGTACGAGCAGTACTTC
>TRBJ1-4|.|TRBV24-1|.
CATSDARDEKLGKLFF
TGTGCCACCAGCGACGCCCGGGATGAAAAGCTTGGAAAACTGTTTTTT
>TRBJ1-4|.|TRBV18|.
CASSPNKGSSGEKLFF
TGTGCCAGCTCACCCAACAAAGGGTCGAGCGGTGAAAAACTGTTTTTT
>TRBJ2-1|TRBD2|TRBV5-1|.
CASSPGGQREDEQFF
TGCGCCAGCAGCCCGGGGGGGCAGAGGGAGGATGAGCAGTTCTTC
>TRBJ2-3|TRBD2|TRBV19|.
CASSINERGHTDTQYF
TGTGCCAGTAGTATAAATGAGCGGGGCCACACAGATACGCAGTATTTT